Included here is one TCR beta chain sequence, with context. The CDR3 sequence is 14 residues long. Trimming left V 1 base short and J 5 bases short, with 11 bases between. Looked up from germline, CDR1 is SNHLY and CDR2 is FYNNEI. Survey-level TCR beta sequencing used the immunoSEQ assay. Data came from immunoSEQ multiplex PCR; TCRdb stores just in-frame clones and leaves some out. The table lists about 68,000 clones, just under 95% of them singletons, with less than 4.5% in the top ten. The chain joins TRBV2 to TRBJ1-1; no clear D gene. Sequenced input: PBMCs. This clonotype originated in a man aged 35-49 years with rheumatoid arthritis. The CDR3, as DNA: TGTGCCAGCAGTGAAGGACCCGGTCGTACTGAAGCTTTCTTT. Amino acids: CASSEGPGRTEAFF.